This TCR beta chain was recovered during a study of graft-versus-host responses after intestinal transplantation. Study-wide background: Each recipient received anti-thymocyte globulin induction, then tacrolimus and steroids for two to three years. Findings and limits, study-wide: GvH clones were found in recipient marrow; some appeared first in ileum or blood. HvG clone declines early post-transplant were associated with peak circulating GvH levels.

Germline CDR1 LGHNA, CDR2 YSLEER. The CDR3 covers 15 residues. The V segment lost 3 bases and the J segment 6 bases; nucleotides outside the gene matches: 8. This clone was counted only a few times. Antigen specificity is unknown. TCRdb's table, derived via immunoSEQ multiplex PCR, lists solely in-frame clones and lacks some. The sample yields about 99,000 clones, approximately 93% seen once. This sequence joins TRBV4-3 and TRBJ2-7; the match to TRBD2 covers 10 bases. This receptor was taken from a human donor who received an intestinal transplant. The source was unstimulated CD8+ T cells sorted from spleen or lymph node cells, collected before intestinal transplant. In DNA, the CDR3 is TGCGCCAGCAGCCACGGGACTAGCGAGGACCGCGAGCAGTACTTC. This translates into CASSHGTSEDREQYF.